Below are 5 T cell receptor beta chains sequenced from a single sample in a study of blood T cell repertoires in COVID-19. Only in-frame clones appear in the TCRdb table, and some are missing; sequencing was by immunoSEQ multiplex PCR. The sample consists of 200,000 to 250,000 clones, about nine tenths of them appearing once. The sample consisted of peripheral blood. The receptors were gathered from a woman aged 55-75 years with acute or convalescent COVID-19.

This clone was detected once. The chain is built from TRBV15 and TRBJ1-1; perhaps TRBD1 as D (5 bases). V shed 0 bases and J shed 4 bases, with 12 bases lying between them. This CDR3 has 15 amino acids. CDR1 and CDR2 from the germline V gene are LNHNV and YYDKDF (reference sequence). CDR3 nucleotide sequence: TGTGCCACCAGCAGAGATCAGGTCGGGGGCACTGAAGCTTTCTTT. Translated: CATSRDQVGGTEAFF. Variable domain in full (rest from reference TRBV15 and TRBJ1-1): DAMVIQNPRYQVTQFGKPVTLSCSQTLNHNVMYWYQQKSSQAPKLLFHYYDKDFNNEADTPDNFQSRRPNTSFCFLDIRSPGLGDTAMYLCATSRDQVGGTEAFFGQGTRLTVV.

V and J are TRBV6-5 and TRBJ2-1, with 7 bases lining up with TRBD2. Unmatched junction bases numbered 5, after V lost 0 bases and J lost 9 bases. Germline CDR1 reads MNHEY; CDR2 reads SVGAGI. There are 14 residues in the CDR3. In DNA form, the CDR3 reads TGTGCCAGCAGTTACTCGCCTAGCGGAGGTGAGCAGTTCTTC. Protein product: CASSYSPSGGEQFF.

The chain links TRBV12-3 or TRBV12-4 to TRBJ2-1; possible D gene TRBD2, 5 bases. The CDR3 loop spans 13 amino acids. V was pared by 3 bases and J by 8 bases, with 11 bases between. CDR3 bases: TGTGCCAGCAGTTTCTTTAGCGCAGATGAGCAGTTCTTC. It yields the protein CASSFFSADEQFF.

The chain couples TRBV7-9 to TRBJ2-3; TRBD1 aligns across 8 bases. This CDR3 is built from 14 residues. From germline, CDR1 is SEHNR and CDR2 FQNEAQ (reference sequence). CDR3 region: CCSSPGQAMNTQYF. The CDR3 DNA reads as TGTTGCAGCAGCCCGGGACAGGCAATGAATACGCAGTATTTT. Together with reference TRBV7-9 and TRBJ2-3, the CDR3 gives the full variable domain: DTGVSQNPRHKITKRGQNVTFRCDPISEHNRLYWYRQTLGQGPEFLTYFQNEAQLEKSRLLSDRFSAERPKGSFSTLEIQRTEQGDSAMYLCCSSPGQAMNTQYFGPGTRLTVL.

The genes are TRBV19 and TRBJ1-1, with 8 bases that match TRBD1. The CDR3 is 15 residues long. V shed 6 bases, J shed 0 bases, and the junction held 6 bases outside the gene matches. Germline V gene data show CDR1 as LNHDA and CDR2 as SQIVND (reference sequence). Here the CDR3 DNA reads TGTGCCAGTAGACGGACAGGGTCAATGAACACTGAAGCTTTCTTT. Its protein product is CASRRTGSMNTEAFF.